The clone carrying this T cell receptor beta chain was counted once. Its antigen is unknown. V shed 8 bases, J shed 3 bases, and the junction held 18 bases outside the gene matches. In germline, CDR1 is LGHNA, CDR2 YSLEER. The CDR3 has 17 amino acids. Sequencing was performed with immunoSEQ multiplex PCR; in TCRdb, only in-frame clones are kept and a portion is missing. The sample contains tens of thousands of clones, about 90% of which appear only once. This entry is derived from a study of T cell repertoires and Cas9 in healthy adults. General study findings and limits: SpCas9-reactive regulatory T cells reportedly mitigated SpCas9-reactive effector T cells in vitro.

This chain joins TRBV4-3 and TRBJ2-7, with TRBD1 identical over 8 bases. The sample was CD4+ effector T cells (CD127+, CD25-, CD137-, CD154-) from PBMCs; culture status not recorded. This clonotype was sampled from a human donor in good health. The CDR3 DNA reads TGCGCCAGCTGGGACAGGAGATTATGGGGACCCCTCTACGAGCAGTACTTC. Its protein product is CASWDRRLWGPLYEQYF.